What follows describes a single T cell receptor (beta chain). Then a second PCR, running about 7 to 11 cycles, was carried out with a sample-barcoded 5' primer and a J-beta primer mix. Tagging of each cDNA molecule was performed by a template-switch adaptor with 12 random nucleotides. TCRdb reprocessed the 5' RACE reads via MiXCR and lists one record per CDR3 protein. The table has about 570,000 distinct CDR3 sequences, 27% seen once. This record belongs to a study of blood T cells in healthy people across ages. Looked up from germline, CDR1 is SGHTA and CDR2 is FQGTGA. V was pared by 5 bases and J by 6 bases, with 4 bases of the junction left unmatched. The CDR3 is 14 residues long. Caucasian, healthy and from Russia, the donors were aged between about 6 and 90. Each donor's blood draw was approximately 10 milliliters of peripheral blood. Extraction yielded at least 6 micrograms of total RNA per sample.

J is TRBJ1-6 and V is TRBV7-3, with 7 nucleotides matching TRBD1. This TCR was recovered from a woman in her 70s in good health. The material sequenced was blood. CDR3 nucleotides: TGTGCCAGCAGCCCCCAGGGGGTTAATTCACCCCTCCACTTT. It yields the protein CASSPQGVNSPLHF.